This section outlines one TCR beta chain sequence together with its context. Its antigen is not identified. The CDR3 sequence is 14 residues long. The germline V gene has CDR1 SGHNT and CDR2 YENEEA. The V gene lost 5 bases and the J gene lost 3 bases, with 14 bases spanning the gap. Only in-frame clones appear in the TCRdb table, and some are missing; sequencing was by immunoSEQ multiplex PCR. The sample yields 45,000 to 60,000 clones, about 78% seen once. The sample originates from a study of vaccination effects on CD4 cells after COVID-19. For the study at large: ViraFEST expansion of antigen-specific CD4+ T cells with viral peptide pools preceded sequencing.

The culture ran for approximately 9 days before CD4+ T cells were isolated. IL-2 medium supplanted half the medium on days 3 and 7. Study-wide points: New vaccine-induced clones made up most post-vaccine spike-reactive clones in convalescents. Clones induced by infection and by vaccine showed marked clonal contraction late after vaccination.

The TCR was taken from a human donor who had a prior SARS-CoV-2 infection. This material consisted of CD4+ T cells from PBMCs cultured without peptide, taken before COVID-19 vaccination. This chain uses TRBV11-3 with TRBJ2-7, with D maybe TRBD2 (5 bases). The CDR3 region is CASSKSLGFYEQYF. In DNA, the CDR3 is TGTGCCAGCAGCAAGTCACTAGGGTTCTACGAGCAGTACTTC.